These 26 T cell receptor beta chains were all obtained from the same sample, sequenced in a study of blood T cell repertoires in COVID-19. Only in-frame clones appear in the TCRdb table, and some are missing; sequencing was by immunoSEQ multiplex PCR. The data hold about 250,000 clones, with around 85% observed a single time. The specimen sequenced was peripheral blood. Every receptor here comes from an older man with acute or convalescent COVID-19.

Here the CDR3 reads CASSFTGGYEQYF. DNA for the CDR3: TGTGCCAGCAGTTTTACAGGGGGTTACGAGCAGTACTTC. The gene calls are TRBV28 and TRBJ2-7, with 8 bases fitting TRBD1. V dropped 3 bases and J dropped 4; count of bases not matched to a gene: 2. The CDR3 is 13 amino acids. The germline V gene encodes CDR1 MDHEN and CDR2 SYDVKM. The full variable domain, in which reference TRBV28 and TRBJ2-7 provide the parts outside the CDR3, is DVKVTQSSRYLVKRTGEKVFLECVQDMDHENMFWYRQDPGLGLRLIYFSYDVKMKEKGDIPEGYSVSREKKERFSLILESASTNQTSMYLCASSFTGGYEQYFGPGTRLTVT.

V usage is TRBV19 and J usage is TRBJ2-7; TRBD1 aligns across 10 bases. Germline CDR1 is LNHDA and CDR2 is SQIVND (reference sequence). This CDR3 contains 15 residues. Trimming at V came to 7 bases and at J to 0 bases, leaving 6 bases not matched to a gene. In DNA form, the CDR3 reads TGTGCCAGTAACACCGGGACAGGGGTCTCCTACGAGCAGTACTTC. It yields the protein CASNTGTGVSYEQYF.

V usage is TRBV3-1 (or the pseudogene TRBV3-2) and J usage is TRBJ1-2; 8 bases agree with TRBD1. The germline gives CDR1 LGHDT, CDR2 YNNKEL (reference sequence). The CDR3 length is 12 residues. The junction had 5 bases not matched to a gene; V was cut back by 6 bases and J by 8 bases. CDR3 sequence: CASSQGAMGYTF. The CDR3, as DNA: TGTGCCAGCAGTCAGGGGGCAATGGGCTACACCTTC.

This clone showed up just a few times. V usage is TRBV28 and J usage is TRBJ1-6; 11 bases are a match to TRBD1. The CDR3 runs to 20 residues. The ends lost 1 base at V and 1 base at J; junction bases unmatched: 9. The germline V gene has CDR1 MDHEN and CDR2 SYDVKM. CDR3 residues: CASSLYGPGQGASYNSPLHF. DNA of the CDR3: TGTGCCAGCAGTTTATATGGCCCCGGACAGGGGGCATCCTATAATTCACCCCTCCACTTT.

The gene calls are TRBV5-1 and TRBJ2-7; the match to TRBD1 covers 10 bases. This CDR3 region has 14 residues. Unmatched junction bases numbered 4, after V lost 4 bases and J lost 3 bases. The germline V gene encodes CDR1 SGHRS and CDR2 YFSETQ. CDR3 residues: CASSPGQGYYEQYF. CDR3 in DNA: TGCGCCAGCAGCCCGGGACAGGGGTACTACGAGCAGTACTTC.

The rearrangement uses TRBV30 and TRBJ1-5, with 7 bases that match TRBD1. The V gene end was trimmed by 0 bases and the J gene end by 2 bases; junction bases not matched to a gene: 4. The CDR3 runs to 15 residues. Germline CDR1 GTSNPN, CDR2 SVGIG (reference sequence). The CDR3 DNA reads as TGTGCCTGGAGTGTACAGGGGTCACGCAATCAGCCCCAGCATTTT. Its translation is CAWSVQGSRNQPQHF.

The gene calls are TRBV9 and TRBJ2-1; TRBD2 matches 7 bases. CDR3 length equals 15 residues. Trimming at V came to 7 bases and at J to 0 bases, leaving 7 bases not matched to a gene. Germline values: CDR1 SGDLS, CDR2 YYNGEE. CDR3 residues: CASAGGISSYNEQFF. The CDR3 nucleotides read TGTGCCAGCGCCGGGGGGATTAGCTCCTACAATGAGCAGTTCTTC.

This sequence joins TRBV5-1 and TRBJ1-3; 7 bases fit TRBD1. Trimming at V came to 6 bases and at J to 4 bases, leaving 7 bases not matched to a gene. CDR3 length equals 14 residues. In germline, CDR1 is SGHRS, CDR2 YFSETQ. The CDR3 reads CASNPGTAGNTIYF. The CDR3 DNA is TGCGCCAGCAACCCGGGGACAGCAGGAAACACCATATATTTT.

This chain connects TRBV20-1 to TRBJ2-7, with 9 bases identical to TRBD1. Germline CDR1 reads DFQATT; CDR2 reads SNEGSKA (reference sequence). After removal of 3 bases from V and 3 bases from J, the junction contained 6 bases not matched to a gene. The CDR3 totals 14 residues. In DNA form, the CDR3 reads TGCAGTGCTAGTTTGACAGGGGGTAACTACGAGCAGTACTTC. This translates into CSASLTGGNYEQYF.

The CDR3 reads CASREGDGYTF. The CDR3 DNA reads TGTGCCAGTAGGGAGGGCGATGGCTACACCTTC. The chain uses TRBV19 and TRBJ1-2; D remains unclear. CDR3 length: 11 amino acids. The V gene lost 6 bases and the J gene lost 6 bases, with 8 bases spanning the gap. The V gene's germline CDR1 is LNHDA and CDR2 SQIVND (reference sequence).

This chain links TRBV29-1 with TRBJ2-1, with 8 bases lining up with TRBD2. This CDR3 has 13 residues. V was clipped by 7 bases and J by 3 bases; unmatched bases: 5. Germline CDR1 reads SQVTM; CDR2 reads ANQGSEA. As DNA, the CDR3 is TGCAGCGCCGGGGGGGACGACTACAATGAGCAGTTCTTC. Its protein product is CSAGGDDYNEQFF.

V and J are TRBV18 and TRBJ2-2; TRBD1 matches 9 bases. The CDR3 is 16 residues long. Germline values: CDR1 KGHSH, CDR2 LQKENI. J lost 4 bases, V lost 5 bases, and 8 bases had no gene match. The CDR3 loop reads CASSSPGQGITGELFF. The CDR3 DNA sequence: TGTGCCAGCTCATCCCCGGGACAGGGAATCACCGGGGAGCTGTTTTTT.

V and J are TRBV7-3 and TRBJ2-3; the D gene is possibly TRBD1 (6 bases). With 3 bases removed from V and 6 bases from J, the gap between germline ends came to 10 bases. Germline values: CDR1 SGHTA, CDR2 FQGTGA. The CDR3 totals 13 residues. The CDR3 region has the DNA TGTGCCAGCAGCTTCAACAGGGAGGATACGCAGTATTTT. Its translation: CASSFNREDTQYF.

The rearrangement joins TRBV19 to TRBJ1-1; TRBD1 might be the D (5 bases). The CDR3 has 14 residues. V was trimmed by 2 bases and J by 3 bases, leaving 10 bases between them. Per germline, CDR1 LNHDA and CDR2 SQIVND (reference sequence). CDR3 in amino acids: CASSIQGLDTEAFF. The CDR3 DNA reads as TGTGCCAGTAGTATACAGGGCTTGGACACTGAAGCTTTCTTT. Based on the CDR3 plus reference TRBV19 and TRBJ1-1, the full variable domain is DGGITQSPKYLFRKEGQNVTLSCEQNLNHDAMYWYRQDPGQGLRLIYYSQIVNDFQKGDIAEGYSVSREKKESFPLTVTSAQKNPTAFYLCASSIQGLDTEAFFGQGTRLTVV.

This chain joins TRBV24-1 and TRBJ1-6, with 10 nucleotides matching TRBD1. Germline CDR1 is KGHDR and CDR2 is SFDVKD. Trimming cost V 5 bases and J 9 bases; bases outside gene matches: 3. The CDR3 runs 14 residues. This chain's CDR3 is CATSAGTGVSPLHF. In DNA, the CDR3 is TGTGCCACCAGTGCCGGGACAGGGGTTTCACCCCTCCACTTT.

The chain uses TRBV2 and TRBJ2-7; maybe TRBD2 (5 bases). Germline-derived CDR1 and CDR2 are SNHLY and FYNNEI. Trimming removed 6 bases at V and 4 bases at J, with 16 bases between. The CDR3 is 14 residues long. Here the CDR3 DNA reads TGTGCCAGCAGCCTCGAGGGCTCGGGGTACGAGCAGTACTTC. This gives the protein CASSLEGSGYEQYF. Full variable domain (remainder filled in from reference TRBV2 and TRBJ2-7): EPEVTQTPSHQVTQMGQEVILRCVPISNHLYFYWYRQILGQKVEFLVSFYNNEISEKSEIFDDQFSVERPDGSNFTLKIRSTKLEDSAMYFCASSLEGSGYEQYFGPGTRLTVT.

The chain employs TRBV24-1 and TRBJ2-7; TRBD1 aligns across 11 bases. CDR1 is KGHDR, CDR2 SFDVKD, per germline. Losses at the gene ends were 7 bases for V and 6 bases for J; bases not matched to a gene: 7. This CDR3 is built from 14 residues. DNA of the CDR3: TGTGCCACCAGCCCCCGGGACAGGGGGACCGAGCAGTACTTC. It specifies CATSPRDRGTEQYF.

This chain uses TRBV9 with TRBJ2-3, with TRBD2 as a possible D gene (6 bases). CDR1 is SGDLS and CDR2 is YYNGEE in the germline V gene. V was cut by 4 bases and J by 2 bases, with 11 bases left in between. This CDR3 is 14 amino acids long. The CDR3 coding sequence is TGTGCCAGCAGCCCGGGAGTCCCCACAGATACGCAGTATTTT. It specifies CASSPGVPTDTQYF.

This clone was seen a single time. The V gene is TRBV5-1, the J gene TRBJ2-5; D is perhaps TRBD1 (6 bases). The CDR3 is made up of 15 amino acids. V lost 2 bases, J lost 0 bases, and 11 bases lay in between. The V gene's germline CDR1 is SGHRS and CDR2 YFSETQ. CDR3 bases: TGCGCCAGCAGCTTAACAGGGTTGGACCAAGAGACCCAGTACTTC. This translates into CASSLTGLDQETQYF.

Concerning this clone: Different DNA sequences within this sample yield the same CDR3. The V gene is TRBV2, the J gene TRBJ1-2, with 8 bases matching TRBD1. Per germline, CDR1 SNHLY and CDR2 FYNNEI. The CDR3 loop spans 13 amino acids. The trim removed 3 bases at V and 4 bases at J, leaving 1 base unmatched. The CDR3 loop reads CASSDTGGYGYTF. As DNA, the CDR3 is TGTGCCAGCAGTGACACAGGGGGCTATGGCTACACCTTC.

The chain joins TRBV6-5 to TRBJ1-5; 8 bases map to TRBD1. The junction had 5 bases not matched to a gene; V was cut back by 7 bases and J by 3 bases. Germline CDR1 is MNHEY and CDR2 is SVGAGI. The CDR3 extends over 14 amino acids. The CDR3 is CASISRGLNQPQHF. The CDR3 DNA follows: TGTGCCAGCATATCCAGGGGGCTCAATCAGCCCCAGCATTTT.

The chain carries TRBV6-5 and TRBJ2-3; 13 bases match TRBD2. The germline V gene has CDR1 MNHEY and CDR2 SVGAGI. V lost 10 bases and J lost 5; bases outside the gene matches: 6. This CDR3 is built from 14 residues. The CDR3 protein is CATGTSGIGDTQYF. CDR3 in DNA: TGTGCCACCGGGACTAGCGGGATCGGAGATACGCAGTATTTT.

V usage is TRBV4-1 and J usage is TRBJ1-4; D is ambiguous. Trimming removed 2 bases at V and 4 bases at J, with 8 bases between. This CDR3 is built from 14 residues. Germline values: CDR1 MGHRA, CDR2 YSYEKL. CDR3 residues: CASSQLLNNEKLFF. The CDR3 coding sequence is TGCGCCAGCAGCCAACTATTAAATAATGAAAAACTGTTTTTT.

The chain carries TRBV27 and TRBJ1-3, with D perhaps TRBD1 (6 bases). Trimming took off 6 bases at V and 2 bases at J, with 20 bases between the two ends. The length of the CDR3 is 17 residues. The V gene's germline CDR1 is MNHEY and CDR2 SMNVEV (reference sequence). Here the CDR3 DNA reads TGTGCCAGCAGCCGGGGGGGCCGACAGCGCCCTGGAAACACCATATATTTT. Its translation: CASSRGGRQRPGNTIYF.

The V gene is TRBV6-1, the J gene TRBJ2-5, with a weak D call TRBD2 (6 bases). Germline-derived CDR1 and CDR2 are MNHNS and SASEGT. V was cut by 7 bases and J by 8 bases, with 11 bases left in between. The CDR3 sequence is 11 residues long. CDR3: CASISGGTQYF. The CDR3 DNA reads TGTGCCAGCATCTCCGGGGGAACCCAGTACTTC.

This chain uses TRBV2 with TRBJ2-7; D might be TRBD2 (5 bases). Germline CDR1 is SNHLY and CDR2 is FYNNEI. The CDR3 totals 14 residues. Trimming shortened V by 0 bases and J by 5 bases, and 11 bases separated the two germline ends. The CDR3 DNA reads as TGTGCCAGCAGTGAAGCGCCGGGGTTCCACGAGCAGTACTTC. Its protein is CASSEAPGFHEQYF.